This TCR beta chain was captured by sequencing in a study of T cells after yellow fever vaccination (dated by TCRdb to about 2019). At the level of the whole study: Libraries from fractions with low cell numbers were prepared with the SMART-Seq v4 Ultra Low Input RNA kit. Blood was collected at multiple timepoints before and after primary and secondary immunization, and bulk PBMC replicates and cell subsets were isolated. The cohort comprised two healthy male donors, one aged 18 to 30 and one aged 30 to 39 years. To follow T-cell clones before and after both primary and booster YFV17D yellow fever vaccination, bulk TCR alpha and beta repertoires underwent longitudinal sequencing.

As concerns this clonotype: Its specific antigen is unknown. No per-base quality is available; no much larger clone lies one base away.

What the work shows at the level of the full study, not this receptor alone: Computational filtering was needed because FACS-sorted repertoires could contain abundant contaminating clonotypes from the bulk population. A small share of clonotypes was detected in both CD4 and CD8 compartments, with the overlap likely arising from convergent recombination. Only a couple of donors were included in the study, so the extent to which the findings can be generalized is limited. After the booster, most of the clones that had expanded following primary vaccination were detected again (roughly 97% of CD4 and around 90% of CD8), which suggests that memory was broadly maintained. The secondary T-cell response was weaker than the primary response but faster, peaking on day 5 instead of day 15.

Synthesis of TCR cDNA relied on 5'RACE template switching, a step that introduced a universal primer site along with unique molecular identifiers. cDNA synthesis was primed from both the TCR alpha and TCR beta constant segments. Library amplification used two PCR steps, and the second PCR step added sample barcodes and sequencing adapters. Sequencing of the libraries was done on either Illumina HiSeq 2500 (2x100 bp) or NovaSeq (2x150 bp). Per the original workflow: Reads were demultiplexed and collapsed into UMI consensus sequences with MIGEC, and V(D)J alignment was performed with MiXCR. Clonotypes responding to the vaccine were identified with edgeR on replicate PBMC samples, with the criteria of FDR below 0.01 and a log2 fold change above 5 up to day 15. Each bulk clonotype received a CD4 or CD8 identity based on whether the sequenced CD4 or CD8 repertoire contained that clonotype at higher abundance. TCRdb handled the public reads itself, with Q25 trimming in fastp and clone calling in MiXCR, and kept productive beta chains. Every CDR3 protein is listed once, alongside the most common genes and DNA of its rows. In this record, the V and J calls reflect TCRdb's handling and not the investigators' own analysis. The sample profile shows approximately 600,000 distinct CDR3 sequences; roughly an eighth of them were found once. In total, the top ten clones hold approximately 15% of the sample.

The treatment or condition label for this specimen denotes: live attenuated yellow fever vaccine strain. Two biological replicates of bulk PBMCs were collected at each blood-draw timepoint. A standard Ficoll-Paque protocol was used to isolate PBMCs from peripheral blood. TriZol was used to extract RNA from bulk PBMCs, from CD4 and CD8 fractions, and from dextramer-positive and dextramer-negative fractions. Trimming at the junction amounts to 3 bases on V and 3 bases on J, and the germline ends lie 5 bases apart. Including the terminal cysteine and phenylalanine, the CDR3 comprises 12 residues. The CDR3 DNA has 36 bases and is translated from base 1. The germline V gene specifies KGHSH as CDR1 and LQKENI as CDR2.

The clonotype originates from a man between 25 and 39 years old who received the YFV17D yellow fever vaccine. In this chain, TRBV18 is recombined with TRBJ1-2, and TRBD1 may be the D gene, going by 5 matching bases. The material was PBMCs, obtained on the day of the yellow fever booster vaccination. CDR3 protein: CASSPTDYGYTF. The nucleotide sequence reads as follows: TGTGCCAGCTCACCGACAGACTATGGCTACACCTTC. The CDR3, completed at both ends by the reference TRBV18 and TRBJ1-2 genes, gives the full variable domain NAGVMQNPRHLVRRRGQEARLRCSPMKGHSHVYWYRQLPEEGLKFMVYLQKENIIDESGMPKERFSAEFPKEGPSILRIQQVVRGDSAAYFCASSPTDYGYTFGSGTRLTVV.